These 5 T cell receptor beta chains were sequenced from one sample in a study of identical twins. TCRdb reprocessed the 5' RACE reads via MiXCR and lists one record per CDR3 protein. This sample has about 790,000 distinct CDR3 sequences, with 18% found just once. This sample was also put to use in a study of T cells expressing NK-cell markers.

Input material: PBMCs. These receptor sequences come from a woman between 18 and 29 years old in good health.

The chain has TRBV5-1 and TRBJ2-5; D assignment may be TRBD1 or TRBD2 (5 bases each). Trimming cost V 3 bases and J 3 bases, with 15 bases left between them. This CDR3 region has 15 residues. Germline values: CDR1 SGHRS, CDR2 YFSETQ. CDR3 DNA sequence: TGCGCCAGCAGCTATACCGGGACGCTAGAAGAGACCCAGTACTTC. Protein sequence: CASSYTGTLEETQYF.

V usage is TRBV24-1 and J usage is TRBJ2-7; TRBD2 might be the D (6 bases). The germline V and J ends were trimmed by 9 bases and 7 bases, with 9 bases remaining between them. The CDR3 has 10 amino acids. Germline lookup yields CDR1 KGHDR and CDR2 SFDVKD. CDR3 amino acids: CATPGGEQYF. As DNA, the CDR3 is TGTGCCACCCCTGGGGGGGAGCAGTACTTC.

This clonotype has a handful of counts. The CDR3 DNA reads as TGTGCCAGCAGCTTCCTCGTACCGGGACTAGCTTTTAACGAGCAGTACTTC. It specifies CASSFLVPGLAFNEQYF. The chain couples TRBV5-4 to TRBJ2-7; 9 bases align to TRBD2. The length of the CDR3 is 17 residues. Looked up from germline, CDR1 is SGHNT and CDR2 is YYREEE (reference sequence). The J segment lost 5 bases and the V segment lost 2 bases, leaving 14 bases of the junction unmatched.

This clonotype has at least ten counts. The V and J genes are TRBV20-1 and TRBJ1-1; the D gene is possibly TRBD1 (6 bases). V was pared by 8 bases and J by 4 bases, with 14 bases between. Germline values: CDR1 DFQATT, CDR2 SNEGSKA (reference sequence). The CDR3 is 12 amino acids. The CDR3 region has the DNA TGCAGTTTCCAGGGGAGAAGCACTGAAGCTTTCTTT. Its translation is CSFQGRSTEAFF.

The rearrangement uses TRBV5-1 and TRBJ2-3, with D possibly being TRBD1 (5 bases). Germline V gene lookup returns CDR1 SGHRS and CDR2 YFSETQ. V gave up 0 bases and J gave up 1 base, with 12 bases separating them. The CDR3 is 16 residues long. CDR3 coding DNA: TGCGCCAGCAGCTTGGAAGGGGTACTGGGCACAGATACGCAGTATTTT. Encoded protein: CASSLEGVLGTDTQYF.